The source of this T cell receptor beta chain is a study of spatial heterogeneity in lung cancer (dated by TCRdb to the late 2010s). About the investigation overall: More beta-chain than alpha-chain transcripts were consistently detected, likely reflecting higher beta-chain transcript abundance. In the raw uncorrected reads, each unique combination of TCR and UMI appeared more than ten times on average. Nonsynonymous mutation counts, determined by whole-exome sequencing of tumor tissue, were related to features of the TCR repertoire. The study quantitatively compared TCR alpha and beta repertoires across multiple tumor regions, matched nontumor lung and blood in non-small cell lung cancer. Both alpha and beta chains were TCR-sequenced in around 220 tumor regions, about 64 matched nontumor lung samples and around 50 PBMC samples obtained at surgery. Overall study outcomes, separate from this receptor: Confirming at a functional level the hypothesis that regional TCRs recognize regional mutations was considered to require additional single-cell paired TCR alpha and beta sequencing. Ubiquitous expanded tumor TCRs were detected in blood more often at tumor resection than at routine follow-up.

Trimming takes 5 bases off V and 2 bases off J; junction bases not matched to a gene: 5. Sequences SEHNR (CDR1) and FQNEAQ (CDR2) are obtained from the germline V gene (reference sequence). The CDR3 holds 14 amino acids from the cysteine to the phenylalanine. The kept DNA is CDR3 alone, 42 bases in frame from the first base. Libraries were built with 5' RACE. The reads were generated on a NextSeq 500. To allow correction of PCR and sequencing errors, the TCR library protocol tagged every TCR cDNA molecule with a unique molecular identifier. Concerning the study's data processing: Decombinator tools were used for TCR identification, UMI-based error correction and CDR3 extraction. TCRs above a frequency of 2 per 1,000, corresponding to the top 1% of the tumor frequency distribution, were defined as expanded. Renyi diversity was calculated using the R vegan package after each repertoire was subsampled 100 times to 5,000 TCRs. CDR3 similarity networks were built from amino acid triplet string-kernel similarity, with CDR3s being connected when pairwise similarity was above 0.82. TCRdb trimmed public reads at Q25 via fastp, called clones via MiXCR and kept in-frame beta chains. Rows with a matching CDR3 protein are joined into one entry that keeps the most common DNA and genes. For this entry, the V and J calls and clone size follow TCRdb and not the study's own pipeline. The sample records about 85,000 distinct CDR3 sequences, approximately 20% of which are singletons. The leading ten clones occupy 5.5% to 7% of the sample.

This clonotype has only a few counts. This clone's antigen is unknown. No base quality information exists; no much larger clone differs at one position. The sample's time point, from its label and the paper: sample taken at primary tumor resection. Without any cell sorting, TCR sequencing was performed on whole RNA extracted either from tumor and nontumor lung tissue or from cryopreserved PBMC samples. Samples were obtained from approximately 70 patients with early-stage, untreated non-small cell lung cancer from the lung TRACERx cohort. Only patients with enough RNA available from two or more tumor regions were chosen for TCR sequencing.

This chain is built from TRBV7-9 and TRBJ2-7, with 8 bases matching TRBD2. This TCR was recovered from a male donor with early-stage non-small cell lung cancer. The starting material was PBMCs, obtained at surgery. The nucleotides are TGTGCCAGCAGCCAGCGGGAGAAAGCCTACGAGCAGTACTTC. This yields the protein CASSQREKAYEQYF.